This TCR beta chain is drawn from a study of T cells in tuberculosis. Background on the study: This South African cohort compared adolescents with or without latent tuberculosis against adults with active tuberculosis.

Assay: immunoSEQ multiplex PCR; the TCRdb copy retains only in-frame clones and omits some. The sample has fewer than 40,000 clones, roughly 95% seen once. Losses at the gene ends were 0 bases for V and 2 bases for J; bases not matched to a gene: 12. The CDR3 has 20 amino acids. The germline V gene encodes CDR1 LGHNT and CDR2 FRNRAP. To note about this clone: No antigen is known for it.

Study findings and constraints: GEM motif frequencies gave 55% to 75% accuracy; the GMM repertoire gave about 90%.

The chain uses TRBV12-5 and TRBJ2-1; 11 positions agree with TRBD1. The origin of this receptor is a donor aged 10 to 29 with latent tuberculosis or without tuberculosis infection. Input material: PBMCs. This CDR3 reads CASGLVRYPGQGGPYNEQFF. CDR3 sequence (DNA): TGTGCTAGTGGTTTGGTAAGATACCCGGGACAGGGGGGCCCCTACAATGAGCAGTTCTTC. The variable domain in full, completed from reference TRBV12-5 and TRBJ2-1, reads DARVTQTPRHKVTEMGQEVTMRCQPILGHNTVFWYRQTMMQGLELLAYFRNRAPLDDSGMPKDRFSAEMPDATLATLKIQPSEPRDSAVYFCASGLVRYPGQGGPYNEQFFGPGTRLTVL.